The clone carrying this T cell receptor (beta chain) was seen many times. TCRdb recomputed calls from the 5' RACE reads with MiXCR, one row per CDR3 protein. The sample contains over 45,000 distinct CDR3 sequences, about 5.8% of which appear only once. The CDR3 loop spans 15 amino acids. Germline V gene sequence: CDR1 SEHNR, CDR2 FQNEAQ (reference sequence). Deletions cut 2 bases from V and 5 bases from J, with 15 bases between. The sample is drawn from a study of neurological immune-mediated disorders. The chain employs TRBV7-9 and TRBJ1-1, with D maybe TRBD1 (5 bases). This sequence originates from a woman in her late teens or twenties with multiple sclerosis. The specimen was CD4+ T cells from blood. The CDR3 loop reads CASSLQIIRETEAFF. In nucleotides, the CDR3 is TGTGCCAGCAGCTTACAAATAATCAGGGAAACTGAAGCTTTCTTT.